The T cell receptor (beta chain) under discussion was sequenced for a study of T-cell memory formation after mild COVID-19. MiXCR, run by TCRdb on the 5' RACE reads, gives a single entry per CDR3 protein. The sample yields about 200,000 distinct CDR3 sequences, 9% to 10% seen once. CDR1 is SEHNR, CDR2 FQNEAQ, per germline (reference sequence). The CDR3 loop spans 16 amino acids. V dropped 5 bases and J dropped 2 bases, with 18 bases sitting between them. The sequence derives from a man between 18 and 29 years old who had mild COVID-19 (a few samples of this study predate the infection). Cell type and time point are not known. The genes are TRBV7-9 and TRBJ1-2; possible D gene TRBD1, 6 bases. The sequencing sample was made of PBMCs or a T cell subset sorted from them (not recorded which). The chain's CDR3 is CASSPQLRTVNYGYTF. Written as DNA, the CDR3 is TGTGCCAGCAGCCCCCAGCTCCGGACAGTCAACTATGGCTACACCTTC.